A single sample gave rise to the 10 T cell receptor beta chains below, sequenced in a study of regulatory T cells in long-lasting Graves disease. Building the TCR beta libraries relied on iRepertoire HTBI primers, and CDR3 regions underwent Arm-PCR. TCRdb reanalysed the multiplex PCR reads using MiXCR and keeps one entry per CDR3 protein. The sample shows about 610,000 distinct CDR3 sequences, about 15% of them seen only once. Time point denoted: newly diagnosed GD, antithyroid drugs for less than 3 months. RNA from PBMCs was the source of the TCR library. A further study also used this sample, focusing on T cells in Graves' hyperthyroidism and ophthalmopathy.

Sample: peripheral blood mononuclear cells (PBMCs), taken at new diagnosis, from a patient treated with antithyroid drugs. Receptors originate from a man aged 18 to 29 with Graves disease.

The rearrangement uses TRBV6-5 and TRBJ1-1, with 7 bases aligning to TRBD1. V dropped 3 bases and J dropped 1; count of bases not matched to a gene: 8. This CDR3 comprises 16 residues. Germline lookup yields CDR1 MNHEY and CDR2 SVGAGI. The CDR3, as DNA: TGTGCCAGCAGTTATTTGCAGGGGGGGAAGAACACTGAAGCTTTCTTT. It yields the protein CASSYLQGGKNTEAFF.

At least ten counts were recorded for this clonotype. This chain uses TRBV5-1 with TRBJ2-7; D gene unclear. Germline V lookup: CDR1 SGHRS, CDR2 YFSETQ. The CDR3 consists of 14 residues. V was pared by 0 bases and J by 1 base, with 8 bases between. CDR3 protein: CASSLARQSYEQYF. The CDR3 nucleotides are TGCGCCAGCAGCTTGGCCCGACAATCCTACGAGCAGTACTTC.

The V call is TRBV29-1, the J call TRBJ2-1, with D tentatively TRBD2 (6 bases). Trimming pared 4 bases from V and 3 bases from J, leaving 13 bases between. The germline V gene encodes CDR1 SQVTM and CDR2 ANQGSEA. The CDR3 has 14 residues. CDR3 coding DNA: TGCAGCGTTGTGTCGGGAGTAAGCTACAATGAGCAGTTCTTC. It encodes CSVVSGVSYNEQFF.

This clonotype showed up just a few times. The V and J genes are TRBV9 and TRBJ2-3, with D perhaps matching TRBD2 (6 bases). Germline V gene lookup returns CDR1 SGDLS and CDR2 YYNGEE. V lost 0 bases to trimming and J lost 2 bases, with 10 bases between them. The CDR3 extends over 15 amino acids. CDR3 sequence: CASSVGAGNTDTQYF. CDR3 coding DNA: TGTGCCAGCAGCGTAGGTGCGGGGAACACAGATACGCAGTATTTT.

The V and J genes are TRBV19 and TRBJ1-5, with 7 nucleotides matching TRBD1. From germline, CDR1 is LNHDA and CDR2 SQIVND (reference sequence). V lost 7 bases, J lost 1 base, and 7 bases stayed unmatched. There are 15 residues in the CDR3. This chain's CDR3 is CASNPAGGSNQPQHF. The CDR3 bases are TGTGCCAGTAATCCGGCAGGGGGGAGCAATCAGCCCCAGCATTTT. The whole variable domain, remainder taken from reference TRBV19 and TRBJ1-5, is DGGITQSPKYLFRKEGQNVTLSCEQNLNHDAMYWYRQDPGQGLRLIYYSQIVNDFQKGDIAEGYSVSREKKESFPLTVTSAQKNPTAFYLCASNPAGGSNQPQHFGDGTRLSIL.

The V gene is TRBV19, the J gene TRBJ2-1, with 7 bases lining up with TRBD1. Germline CDR1 LNHDA, CDR2 SQIVND (reference sequence). CDR3 size: 15 residues. V was clipped by 6 bases and J by 4 bases; unmatched bases: 9. The CDR3 DNA is TGTGCCAGTAGAACTTCGGGCAGGGGGTACAATGAGCAGTTCTTC. Protein: CASRTSGRGYNEQFF.

In this sample, this clonotype turned up many times. The V call is TRBV20-1, the J call TRBJ2-7; no definite D call. The V end lost 6 bases, the J end lost 0 bases, and 15 bases lay between the germline ends. CDR3 length equals 14 residues. Germline loops: CDR1 DFQATT, CDR2 SNEGSKA (reference sequence). CDR3 DNA sequence: TGCAGTGCCATCTCACCAGCGAGCTCCTACGAGCAGTACTTC. Protein sequence: CSAISPASSYEQYF.

This clonotype occurred many times. The chain joins TRBV28 to TRBJ2-7; D gene ambiguous. CDR1 MDHEN and CDR2 SYDVKM come from the germline V gene. V gave up 6 bases and J gave up 4 bases, with 19 bases separating them. The CDR3 sequence is 15 residues long. CDR3 nucleotides: TGTGCCAGCAGCTATATCGCGGTAATGGCGTACGAGCAGTACTTC. Translated, it gives CASSYIAVMAYEQYF.

This clonotype was recorded a few times. The chain recombines TRBV2 with TRBJ2-7; TRBD1 or TRBD2 may be the D gene (5 bases each). CDR3 length equals 14 residues. V gave up 8 bases and J gave up 1 base, with 15 bases separating them. Germline-derived CDR1 and CDR2 are SNHLY and FYNNEI. The CDR3 DNA follows: TGTGCCAGCCAAACCCGGGACGGATCCTACGAGCAGTACTTC. It yields the protein CASQTRDGSYEQYF.

This clonotype was observed at least ten times. The gene calls are TRBV7-9 and TRBJ2-7; 12 nucleotides align to TRBD2. From germline, CDR1 is SEHNR and CDR2 FQNEAQ (reference sequence). With 5 bases clipped from V and 3 bases from J, the junction kept 5 bases outside the gene matches. The CDR3 consists of 15 residues. CDR3 nucleotide sequence: TGTGCCAGCAGCGGATCGGGACTAGCGGGCTACGAGCAGTACTTC. It is translated as CASSGSGLAGYEQYF.